Listed below are T cell receptor beta chains from one sample, sequenced in a study of regulatory T cells in long-lasting Graves disease. From the multiplex PCR reads, TCRdb called clonotypes with MiXCR, one entry per CDR3 protein. In the table there are 400,000 to 500,000 distinct CDR3 sequences, roughly 15% of which are singletons. These data are also associated with another study on T cells in Graves' hyperthyroidism and ophthalmopathy.

The material sequenced was peripheral blood mononuclear cells (PBMCs), taken at new diagnosis, from a patient treated with antithyroid drugs. These receptors were collected from a woman aged 18-30 years with Graves disease. Each CDR3 is given with its conserved first and last residue. The D gene is left open where the match is weak. Some rows have no size entry. The others give once, few or many, or a class for an expanded clone.

>TRBV7-9|TRBJ2-2|.|.
TGTGCCAGCAGCCAACCGGGAGCCAACACCGGGGAGCTGTTTTTT
CASSQPGANTGELFF
>TRBV28|TRBJ2-1|TRBD2|.
TGTGCCAGCAGTCGGGGACTAGACAATGAGCAGTTCTTC
CASSRGLDNEQFF
>TRBV6-1|TRBJ1-1|TRBD1|few
TGTGCCAGCTCTGACAGGGCTGAGAACACTGAAGCTTTCTTT
CASSDRAENTEAFF
>TRBV6-2/TRBV6-3|TRBJ2-5|TRBD2|.
TGTGCCAGCAGTTGTATCGGCGGGAGTGCGGAGACCCAGTACTTC
CASSCIGGSAETQYF
>TRBV2|TRBJ2-7|.|many
TGTGCCAGCAGTGAAGCGCTTGGCAAGGCCAGGACCTACGAGCAGTACTTC
CASSEALGKARTYEQYF
>TRBV3-1|TRBJ2-1|TRBD2|many
TGTGCCAGCAGCCAAGTCGCGGGAGCGAACTATGAGCAGTTCTTC
CASSQVAGANYEQFF
>TRBV10-3|TRBJ1-6|.|.
TGTGCCATCAGAGGACAGTCCCTAGAGCCCCTCCACTTT
CAIRGQSLEPLHF
>TRBV29-1|TRBJ2-4|.|many
TGCAGCGTTGAAGATCAGGATCTACCCAAAAACATTCAGTACTTC
CSVEDQDLPKNIQYF
>TRBV7-3|TRBJ2-3|.|many
TGTGCCAGCAGCCGGCAGGGGATTAGCACAGATACGCAGTATTTT
CASSRQGISTDTQYF
>TRBV12-3/TRBV12-4|TRBJ2-1|.|.
TGTGCCAGCAGTTTACGGCAGGGCAACTACAATGAGCAGTTCTTC
CASSLRQGNYNEQFF
>TRBV27|TRBJ1-2|.|.
TGTGCCAGCAGTGCCCAGACGGCGGTCGACTATGGCTACACCTTC
CASSAQTAVDYGYTF
>TRBV5-1|TRBJ2-3|TRBD1|.
TGCGCCAGCAGCTTGGCAGGGACAGGGGGCCGAGGTACGCAGTATTTT
CASSLAGTGGRGTQYF
>TRBV14|TRBJ1-2|TRBD1|.
TGTGCCAGCAGCTTTCGACAGGGGGGTTCTGGCTACACCTTC
CASSFRQGGSGYTF
>TRBV7-9|TRBJ2-3|.|many
TGTGCCAGCAGCTTATGGTCGGGATTCACAGATACGCAGTATTTT
CASSLWSGFTDTQYF
>TRBV11-2|TRBJ2-5|.|many
TGTGCCAGCAGCCAACAGGGTCAAGAGACCCAGTACTTC
CASSQQGQETQYF
>TRBV7-6|TRBJ1-6|.|.
TGTGCCAGCAGCTTAGTGCATCAGGGTAATTCACCCCTCCACTTT
CASSLVHQGNSPLHF